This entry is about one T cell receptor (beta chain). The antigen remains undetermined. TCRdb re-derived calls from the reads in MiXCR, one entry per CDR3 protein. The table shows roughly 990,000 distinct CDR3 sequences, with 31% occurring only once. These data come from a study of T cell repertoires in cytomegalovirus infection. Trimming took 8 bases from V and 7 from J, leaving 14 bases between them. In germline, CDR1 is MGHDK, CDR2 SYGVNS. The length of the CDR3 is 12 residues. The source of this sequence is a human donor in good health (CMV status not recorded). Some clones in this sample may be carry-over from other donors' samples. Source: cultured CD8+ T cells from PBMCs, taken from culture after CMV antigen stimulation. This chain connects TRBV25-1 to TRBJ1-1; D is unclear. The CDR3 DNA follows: TGTGCCAGCCGGTGGTCTGGGGATGAAGCTTTCTTT. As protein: CASRWSGDEAFF.